The 11 T cell receptor beta chains reported below all come from one sample, sequenced in a study of T-cell memory formation after mild COVID-19. MiXCR, applied by TCRdb to the 5' RACE reads, yields one record per CDR3 protein. The table includes 150,000 to 200,000 distinct CDR3 sequences, more than 15% detected once. Sequencing was performed on PBMCs or a T cell subset sorted from them (not recorded which). The receptors derive from an adult woman who had mild COVID-19 (a few samples of this study predate the infection). Cell type and time point are not known.

This clonotype was seen more than once but under ten times. The chain combines TRBV7-8 with TRBJ2-5; TRBD1 matches at 11 bases. Trimming cost V 5 bases and J 5 bases; bases outside gene matches: 10. Germline assignment: CDR1 SGHVS and CDR2 FQNEAQ. The CDR3 spans 16 residues. CDR3 sequence (DNA): TGTGCCAGCAGCAACCCGAGGACAGGGGGCCGGGAGACCCAGTACTTC. Translated, it gives CASSNPRTGGRETQYF.

The rearrangement uses TRBV19 and TRBJ2-3, with 8 bases matching TRBD2. After removal of 3 bases from V and 1 base from J, the junction contained 3 bases not matched to a gene. This CDR3 contains 15 residues. Germline CDR1 is LNHDA and CDR2 is SQIVND (reference sequence). The CDR3 DNA is TGTGCCAGTAGTATGAATAGCGGGGGCACAGATACGCAGTATTTT. Its translation is CASSMNSGGTDTQYF.

This clonotype was counted between two and nine times. V and J are TRBV7-9 and TRBJ2-7; tentative D call: TRBD1 (5 bases). Germline V gene data show CDR1 as SEHNR and CDR2 as FQNEAQ (reference sequence). The CDR3 consists of 16 residues. V lost 4 bases and J lost 5, with 21 bases in between. The DNA for the CDR3 is TGTGCCAGCAGCTATAGCCAAAAGGGGCCGCGCAACGAGCAGTACTTC. It yields the protein CASSYSQKGPRNEQYF. The entire variable domain, with the rest obtained from reference TRBV7-9 and TRBJ2-7, is as follows: DTGVSQNPRHKITKRGQNVTFRCDPISEHNRLYWYRQTLGQGPEFLTYFQNEAQLEKSRLLSDRFSAERPKGSFSTLEIQRTEQGDSAMYLCASSYSQKGPRNEQYFGPGTRLTVT.

The V gene is TRBV7-2, the J gene TRBJ2-1; D gene ambiguous. Germline lookup yields CDR1 SGHTA and CDR2 FQGNSA. Trimming took off 5 bases at V and 5 bases at J, with 10 bases between the two ends. This CDR3 spans 13 amino acids. In nucleotides, the CDR3 is TGTGCCAGCAGCCCGTACTTGCACAATGAGCAGTTCTTC. This encodes CASSPYLHNEQFF.

The gene calls are TRBV12-3 or TRBV12-4 and TRBJ2-5, with unresolved D. There are 12 residues in the CDR3. V was clipped by 2 bases and J by 6 bases, with 7 bases between them. The DNA of the CDR3 is TGTGCCAGCAGTTTACAAGAGCAGACCCAGTACTTC. Protein product: CASSLQEQTQYF.

V and J are TRBV5-1 and TRBJ2-6; either TRBD1 or TRBD2 may supply D (5 bases each). The ends were cut back, 4 bases at V and 0 bases at J, with 17 bases in the middle. There are 18 residues in the CDR3. Germline V lookup: CDR1 SGHRS, CDR2 YFSETQ. The CDR3, as DNA: TGCGCCAGCAGCGCCCGGGGCTTAATTATCTCTGGGGCCAACGTCCTGACTTTC. This gives the protein CASSARGLIISGANVLTF.

This clonotype was seen only a few times. The chain couples TRBV14 to TRBJ2-3; D remains ambiguous. This CDR3 spans 15 amino acids. Looked up from germline, CDR1 is SGHDN and CDR2 is FVKESK. The V gene lost 3 bases and the J gene lost 1 base, with 11 bases spanning the gap. CDR3: CASSQVHLRTDTQYF. CDR3 in DNA: TGTGCCAGCAGCCAGGTTCACTTACGCACAGATACGCAGTATTTT.

In its sample, this clonotype was seen once. The chain carries TRBV18 and TRBJ2-1; D possibly corresponds to TRBD2 (6 bases). The CDR3 runs to 15 residues. Trimming took 3 bases from V and 3 from J, leaving 12 bases between them. The germline V gene encodes CDR1 KGHSH and CDR2 LQKENI. CDR3 region: CASSPRGVGYNEQFF. CDR3 nucleotides: TGTGCCAGCTCACCGCGCGGGGTAGGCTACAATGAGCAGTTCTTC.

The chain couples TRBV20-1 to TRBJ2-3, with 8 nucleotides matching TRBD2. The CDR3 spans 18 residues. Germline loops: CDR1 DFQATT, CDR2 SNEGSKA (reference sequence). The V segment lost 0 bases and the J segment 1 base; nucleotides outside the gene matches: 12. As DNA, the CDR3 is TGCAGTGCTAGAGATTGGGTAGCGGGACCCCTCGGCACAGATACGCAGTATTTT. Its translation: CSARDWVAGPLGTDTQYF.

A few counts support this clonotype. The V call is TRBV5-1, the J call TRBJ2-5; D call uncertain. Trimming removed 5 bases at V and 5 bases at J, with 10 bases between. The germline V gene encodes CDR1 SGHRS and CDR2 YFSETQ. CDR3 length: 12 residues. The CDR3 here is CASSDEGETQYF. The CDR3, as DNA: TGCGCCAGCAGTGACGAAGGGGAGACCCAGTACTTC. Looking up the rest from reference TRBV5-1 and TRBJ2-5 gives the full variable domain: KAGVTQTPRYLIKTRGQQVTLSCSPISGHRSVSWYQQTPGQGLQFLFEYFSETQRNKGNFPGRFSGRQFSNSRSEMNVSTLELGDSALYLCASSDEGETQYFGPGTRLLVL.

V is TRBV5-1 and J is TRBJ2-1; 7 bases fit TRBD2. Germline-derived CDR1 and CDR2 are SGHRS and YFSETQ. V lost 0 bases to trimming and J lost 1 base; unmatched junction nucleotides: 1. This CDR3 region has 15 residues. This chain's CDR3 is CASSLGSGSYNEQFF. The CDR3 nucleotides read TGCGCCAGCAGCTTGGGTAGCGGGTCCTACAATGAGCAGTTCTTC.